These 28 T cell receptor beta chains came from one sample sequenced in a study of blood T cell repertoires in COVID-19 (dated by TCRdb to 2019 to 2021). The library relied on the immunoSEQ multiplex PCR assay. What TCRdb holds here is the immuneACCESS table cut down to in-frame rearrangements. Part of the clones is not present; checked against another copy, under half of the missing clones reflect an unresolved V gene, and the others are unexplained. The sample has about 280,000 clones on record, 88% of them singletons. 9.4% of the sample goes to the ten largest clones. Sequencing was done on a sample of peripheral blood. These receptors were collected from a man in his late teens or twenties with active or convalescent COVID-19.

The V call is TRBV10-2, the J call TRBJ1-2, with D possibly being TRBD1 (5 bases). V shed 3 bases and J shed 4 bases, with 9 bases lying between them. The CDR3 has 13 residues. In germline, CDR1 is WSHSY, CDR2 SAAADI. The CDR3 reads CASSDGGFYGYTF. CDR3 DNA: TGCGCCAGCAGTGACGGGGGATTCTATGGCTACACCTTC.

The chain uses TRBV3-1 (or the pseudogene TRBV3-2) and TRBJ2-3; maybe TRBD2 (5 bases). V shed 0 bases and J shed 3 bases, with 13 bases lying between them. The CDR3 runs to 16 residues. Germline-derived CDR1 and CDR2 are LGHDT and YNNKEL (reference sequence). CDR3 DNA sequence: TGTGCCAGCAGCCAAGACGGAACTAGAGTGACAGATACGCAGTATTTT. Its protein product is CASSQDGTRVTDTQYF.

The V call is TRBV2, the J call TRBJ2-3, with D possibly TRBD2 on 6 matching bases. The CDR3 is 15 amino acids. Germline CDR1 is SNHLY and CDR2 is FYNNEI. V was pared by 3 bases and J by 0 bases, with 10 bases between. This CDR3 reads CASSDGEASTDTQYF. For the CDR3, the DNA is TGTGCCAGCAGTGATGGGGAGGCTAGCACAGATACGCAGTATTTT.

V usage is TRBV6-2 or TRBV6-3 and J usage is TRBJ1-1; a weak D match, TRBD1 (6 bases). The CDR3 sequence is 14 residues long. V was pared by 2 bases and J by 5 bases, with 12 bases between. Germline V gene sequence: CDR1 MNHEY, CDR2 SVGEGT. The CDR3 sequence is CASSYHRALTEAFF. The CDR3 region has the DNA TGTGCCAGCAGTTACCACAGGGCTTTGACTGAAGCTTTCTTT.

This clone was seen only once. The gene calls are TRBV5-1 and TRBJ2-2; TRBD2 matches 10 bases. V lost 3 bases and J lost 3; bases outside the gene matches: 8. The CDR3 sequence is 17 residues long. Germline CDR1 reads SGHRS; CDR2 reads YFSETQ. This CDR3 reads CASSWLSGGADTGELFF. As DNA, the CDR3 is TGCGCCAGCAGCTGGCTGAGCGGGGGGGCCGACACCGGGGAGCTGTTTTTT.

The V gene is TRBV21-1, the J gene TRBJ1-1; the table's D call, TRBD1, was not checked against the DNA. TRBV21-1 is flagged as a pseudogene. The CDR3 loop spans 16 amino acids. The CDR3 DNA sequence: TGTGCCAGCAGCAAACCCGACAGGGGGCGGAACACTGAAGCTTTCTTT. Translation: CASSKPDRGRNTEAFF.

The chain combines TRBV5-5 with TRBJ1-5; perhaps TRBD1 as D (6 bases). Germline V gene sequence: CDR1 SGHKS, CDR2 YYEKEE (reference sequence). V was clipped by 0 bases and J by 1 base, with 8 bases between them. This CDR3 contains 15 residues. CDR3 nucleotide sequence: TGTGCCAGCAGCTTGGGGGACACAAGCAATCAGCCCCAGCATTTT. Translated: CASSLGDTSNQPQHF. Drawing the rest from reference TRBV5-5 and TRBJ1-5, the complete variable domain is DAGVTQSPTHLIKTRGQQVTLRCSPISGHKSVSWYQQVLGQGPQFIFQYYEKEERGRGNFPDRFSARQFPNYSSELNVNALLLGDSALYLCASSLGDTSNQPQHFGDGTRLSIL.

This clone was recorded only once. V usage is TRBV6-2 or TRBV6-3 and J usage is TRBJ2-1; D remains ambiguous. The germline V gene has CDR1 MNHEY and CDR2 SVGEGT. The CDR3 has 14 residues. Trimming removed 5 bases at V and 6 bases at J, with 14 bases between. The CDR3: CASSRSWSANEQFF. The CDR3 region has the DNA TGTGCCAGCAGTCGGAGCTGGTCCGCCAATGAGCAGTTCTTC.

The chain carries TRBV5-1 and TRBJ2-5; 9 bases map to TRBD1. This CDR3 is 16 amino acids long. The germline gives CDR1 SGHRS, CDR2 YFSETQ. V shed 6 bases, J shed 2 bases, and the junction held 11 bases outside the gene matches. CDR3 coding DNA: TGCGCCAGCACGCAGGGAAACAGGGGGCTTCAAGAGACCCAGTACTTC. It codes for CASTQGNRGLQETQYF.

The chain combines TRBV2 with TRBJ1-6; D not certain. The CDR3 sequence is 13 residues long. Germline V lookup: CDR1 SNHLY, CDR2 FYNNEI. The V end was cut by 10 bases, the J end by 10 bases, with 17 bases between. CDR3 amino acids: CATRGGSGSPLHF. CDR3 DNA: TGTGCCACCCGGGGAGGTTCAGGATCACCCCTCCACTTT.

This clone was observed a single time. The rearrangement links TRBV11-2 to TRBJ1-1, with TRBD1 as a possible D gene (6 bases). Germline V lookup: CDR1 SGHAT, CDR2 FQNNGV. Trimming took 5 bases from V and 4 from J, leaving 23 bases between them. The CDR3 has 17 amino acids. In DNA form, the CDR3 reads TGTGCCAGCAGCCGCCTTAGTGGACAGAGGTCGCGCACTGAAGCTTTCTTT. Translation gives CASSRLSGQRSRTEAFF.

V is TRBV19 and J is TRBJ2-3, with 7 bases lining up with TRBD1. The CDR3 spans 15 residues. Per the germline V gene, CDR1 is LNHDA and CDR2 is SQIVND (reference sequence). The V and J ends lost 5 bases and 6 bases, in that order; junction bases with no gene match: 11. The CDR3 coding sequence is TGTGCCAGTAGTCTAGGGACAGCCCAGATGGATACGCAGTATTTT. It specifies CASSLGTAQMDTQYF.

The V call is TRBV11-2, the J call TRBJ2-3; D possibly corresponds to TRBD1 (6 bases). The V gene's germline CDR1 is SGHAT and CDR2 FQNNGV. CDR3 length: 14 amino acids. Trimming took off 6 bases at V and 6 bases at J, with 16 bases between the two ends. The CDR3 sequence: CASSIRGRADTQYF. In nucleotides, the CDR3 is TGTGCCAGCAGTATAAGGGGGAGAGCGGATACGCAGTATTTT.

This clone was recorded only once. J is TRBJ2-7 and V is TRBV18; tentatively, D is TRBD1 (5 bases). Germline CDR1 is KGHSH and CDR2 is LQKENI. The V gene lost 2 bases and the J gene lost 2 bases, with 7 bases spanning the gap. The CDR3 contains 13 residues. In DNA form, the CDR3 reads TGTGCCAGCTCACCAAGGGGCACCTACGAGCAGTACTTC. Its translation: CASSPRGTYEQYF.

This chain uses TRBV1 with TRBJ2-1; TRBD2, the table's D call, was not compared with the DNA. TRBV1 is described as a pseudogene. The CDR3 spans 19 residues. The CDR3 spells CTSSQPRTSGGVHRNEQFF. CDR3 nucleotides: TGCACCAGCAGCCAACCGAGGACTAGCGGGGGGGTACATAGGAATGAGCAGTTCTTC.

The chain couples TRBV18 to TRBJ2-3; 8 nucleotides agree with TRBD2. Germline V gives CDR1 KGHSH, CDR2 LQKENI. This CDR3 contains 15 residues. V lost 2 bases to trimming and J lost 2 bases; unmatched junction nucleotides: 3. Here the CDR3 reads CASSPSGGSTDTQYF. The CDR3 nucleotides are TGTGCCAGCTCACCATCGGGGGGGTCCACAGATACGCAGTATTTT.

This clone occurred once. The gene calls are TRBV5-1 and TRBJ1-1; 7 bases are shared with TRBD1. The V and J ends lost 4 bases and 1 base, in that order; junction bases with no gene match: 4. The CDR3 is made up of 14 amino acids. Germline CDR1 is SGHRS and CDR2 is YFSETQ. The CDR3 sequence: CASSPRTGNTEAFF. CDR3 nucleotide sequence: TGCGCCAGCAGCCCAAGGACAGGGAACACTGAAGCTTTCTTT.

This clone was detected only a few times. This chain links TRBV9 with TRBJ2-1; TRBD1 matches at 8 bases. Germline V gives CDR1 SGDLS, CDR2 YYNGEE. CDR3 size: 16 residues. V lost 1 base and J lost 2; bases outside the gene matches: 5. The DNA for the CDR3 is TGTGCCAGCAGCGTAACAGGGGGGAACCCCTACAATGAGCAGTTCTTC. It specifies CASSVTGGNPYNEQFF.

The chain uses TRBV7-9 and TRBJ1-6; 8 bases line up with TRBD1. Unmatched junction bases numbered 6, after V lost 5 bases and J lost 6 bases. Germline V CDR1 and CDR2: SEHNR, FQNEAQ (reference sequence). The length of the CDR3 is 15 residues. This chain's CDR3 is CASSPSGQGNSPLHF. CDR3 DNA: TGTGCCAGCAGCCCCTCCGGACAGGGTAATTCACCCCTCCACTTT.

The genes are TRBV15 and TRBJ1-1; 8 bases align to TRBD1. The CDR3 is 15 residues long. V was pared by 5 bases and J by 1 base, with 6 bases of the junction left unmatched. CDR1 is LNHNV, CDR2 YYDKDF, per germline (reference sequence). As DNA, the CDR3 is TGTGCCACCAGCCCCGGGGGGACAGGGAACACTGAAGCTTTCTTT. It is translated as CATSPGGTGNTEAFF.

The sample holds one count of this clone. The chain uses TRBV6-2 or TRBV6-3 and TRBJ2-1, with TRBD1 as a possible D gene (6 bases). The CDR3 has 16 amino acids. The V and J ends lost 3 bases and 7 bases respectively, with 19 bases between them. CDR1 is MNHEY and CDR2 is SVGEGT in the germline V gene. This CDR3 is CASSYLSQGISNEQFF. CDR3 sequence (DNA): TGTGCCAGCAGTTATCTTTCACAGGGAATAAGTAATGAGCAGTTCTTC.

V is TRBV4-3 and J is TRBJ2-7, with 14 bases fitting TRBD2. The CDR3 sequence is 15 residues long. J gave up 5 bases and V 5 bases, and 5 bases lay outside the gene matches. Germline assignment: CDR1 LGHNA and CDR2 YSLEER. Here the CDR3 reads CASSEGLAGEDEQYF. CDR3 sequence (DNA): TGCGCCAGCAGCGAGGGACTAGCGGGGGAGGACGAGCAGTACTTC.

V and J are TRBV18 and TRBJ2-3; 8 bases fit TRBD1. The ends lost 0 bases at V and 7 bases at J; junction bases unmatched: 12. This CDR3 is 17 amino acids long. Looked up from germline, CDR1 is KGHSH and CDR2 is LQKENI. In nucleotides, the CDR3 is TGTGCCAGCTCACCACCCTTTCCGGGACAGGCCTTTAATACGCAGTATTTT. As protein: CASSPPFPGQAFNTQYF.

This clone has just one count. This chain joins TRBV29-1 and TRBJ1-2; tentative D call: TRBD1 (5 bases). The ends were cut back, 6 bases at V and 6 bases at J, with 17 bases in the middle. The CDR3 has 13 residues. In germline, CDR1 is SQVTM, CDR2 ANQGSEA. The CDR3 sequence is CSVTYRYSHGYTF. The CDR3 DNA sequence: TGCAGCGTAACTTACAGGTACTCCCATGGCTACACCTTC. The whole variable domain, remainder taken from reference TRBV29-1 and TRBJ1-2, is SAVISQKPSRDICQRGTSLTIQCQVDSQVTMMFWYRQQPGQSLTLIATANQGSEATYESGFVIDKFPISRPNLTFSTLTVSNMSPEDSSIYLCSVTYRYSHGYTFGSGTRLTVV.

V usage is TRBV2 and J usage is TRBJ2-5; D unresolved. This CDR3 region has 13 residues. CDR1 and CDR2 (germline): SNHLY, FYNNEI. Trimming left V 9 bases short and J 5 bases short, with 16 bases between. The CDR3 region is CASNPEAGETQYF. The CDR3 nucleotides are TGTGCCAGTAATCCCGAGGCTGGGGAGACCCAGTACTTC. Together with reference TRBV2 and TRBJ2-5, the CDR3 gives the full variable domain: EPEVTQTPSHQVTQMGQEVILRCVPISNHLYFYWYRQILGQKVEFLVSFYNNEISEKSEIFDDQFSVERPDGSNFTLKIRSTKLEDSAMYFCASNPEAGETQYFGPGTRLLVL.

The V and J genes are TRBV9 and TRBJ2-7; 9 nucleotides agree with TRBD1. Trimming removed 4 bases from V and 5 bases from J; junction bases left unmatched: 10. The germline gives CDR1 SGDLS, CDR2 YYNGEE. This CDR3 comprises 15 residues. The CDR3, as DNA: TGTGCCAGCAGCCCCTCTGGGACAGGGCTAGACGAGCAGTACTTC. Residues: CASSPSGTGLDEQYF.

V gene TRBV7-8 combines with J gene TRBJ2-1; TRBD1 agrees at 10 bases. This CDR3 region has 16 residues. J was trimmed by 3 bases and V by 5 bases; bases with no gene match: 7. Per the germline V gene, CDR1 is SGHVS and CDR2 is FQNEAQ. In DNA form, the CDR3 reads TGTGCCAGCAGCGGGGGGACAGGGGAACTCTACAATGAGCAGTTCTTC. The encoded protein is CASSGGTGELYNEQFF.

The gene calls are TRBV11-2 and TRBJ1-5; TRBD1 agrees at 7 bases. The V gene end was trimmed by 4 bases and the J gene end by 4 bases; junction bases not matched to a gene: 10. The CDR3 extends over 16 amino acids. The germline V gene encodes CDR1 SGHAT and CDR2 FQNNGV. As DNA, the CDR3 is TGTGCCAGCAGCTGGGGGCGGGACAGAGAAAATCAGCCCCAGCATTTT. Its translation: CASSWGRDRENQPQHF. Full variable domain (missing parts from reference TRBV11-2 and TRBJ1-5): EAGVAQSPRYKIIEKRQSVAFWCNPISGHATLYWYQQILGQGPKLLIQFQNNGVVDDSQLPKDRFSAERLKGVDSTLKIQPAKLEDSAVYLCASSWGRDRENQPQHFGDGTRLSIL.